The entry below gives a single T cell receptor (beta chain) sequence along with its context. This specimen belongs to a study of blood T cell repertoires in COVID-19. The wider study: Both acute and convalescent COVID-19 samples were obtained from the United States, Italy and Spain. T cells, B-cell-depleted T cells, or PBMCs provided the cDNA or gDNA that served as material.

In the original workflow: Estimation of nucleated cell counts was performed using reference gene primer amplification. Some clones are missing from TCRdb's copy, which holds only in-frame ones; the method was immunoSEQ multiplex PCR. V and J calls and clone size are given by that table; D and trimming were obtained from the DNA. The sample carries nearly 55,000 clones, over 70% recorded once. This CDR3 comprises 16 residues. CDR1 MNHEY and CDR2 SVGEGT come from the germline V gene. V lost 4 bases to trimming and J lost 1 base, with 14 bases between them. The sample was peripheral blood. The genes are TRBV6-2 or TRBV6-3 and TRBJ1-5; D perhaps matches TRBD1 (6 bases). This clonotype was obtained from a human donor with active or convalescent COVID-19. The donor label of this sample is uncertain. CDR3 bases: TGTGCCAGCAGTTCGTATACAGGGCGGAGCAATCAGCCCCAGCATTTT. It encodes CASSSYTGRSNQPQHF.